These 24 T cell receptor beta chains originate from one sample sequenced in a study of CD8 T cells in Susac syndrome. Random hexamers primed reverse transcription of about 0.45 to 1 ug RNA. TCRdb itself ran the immunoSEQ multiplex PCR reads through MiXCR, one entry per CDR3 protein. The sample lists 150,000 or so distinct CDR3 sequences; approximately 95% were seen once. Sequencing input: CD4+ T cells from PBMCs. These receptors were collected from a human donor with Susac syndrome.

This sequence joins TRBV30 and TRBJ2-5; the D gene could be TRBD1 or TRBD2 (5 bases each). This CDR3 region has 13 residues. V was trimmed by 1 base and J by 1 base, leaving 7 bases between them. Germline CDR1 is GTSNPN and CDR2 is SVGIG (reference sequence). This chain's CDR3 is CAWSGGTQETQYF. The CDR3 coding sequence is TGTGCCTGGAGTGGGGGGACCCAAGAGACCCAGTACTTC.

This sequence joins TRBV5-1 and TRBJ2-7; 8 bases fit TRBD1. Germline CDR1 SGHRS, CDR2 YFSETQ. There are 15 residues in the CDR3. V lost 2 bases and J lost 3; bases outside the gene matches: 7. The CDR3, as DNA: TGCGCCAGCAGCTTCAATTCTGGACAGGGCTACGAGCAGTACTTC. This sequence encodes CASSFNSGQGYEQYF.

This CDR3 is CSVDSGSDTQYF. CDR3 nucleotide sequence: TGCAGCGTAGACAGCGGGTCTGATACGCAGTATTTT. The chain links TRBV29-1 to TRBJ2-3, with a weak D call TRBD2 (6 bases). The length of the CDR3 is 12 residues. Trimming left V 6 bases short and J 6 bases short, with 13 bases between. CDR1 SQVTM and CDR2 ANQGSEA come from the germline V gene.

The rearrangement joins TRBV6-2 or TRBV6-3 to TRBJ2-5; TRBD2 aligns across 8 bases. Germline V gene sequence: CDR1 MNHEY, CDR2 SVGEGT. V was pared by 7 bases and J by 6 bases, with 7 bases of the junction left unmatched. The CDR3 extends over 13 amino acids. CDR3 residues: CASTVAGTKTQYF. CDR3 DNA: TGTGCCAGCACTGTAGCGGGAACGAAGACCCAGTACTTC.

This clonotype was seen only a few times. The V gene is TRBV18, the J gene TRBJ2-3, with D unresolved. The CDR3 runs 12 residues. Between the trimmed V and J ends, which lost 3 bases and 6 bases, there was a span of 7 bases. Germline-derived CDR1 and CDR2 are KGHSH and LQKENI. The DNA for the CDR3 is TGTGCCAGCTCACCCGCCACTGATACGCAGTATTTT. As protein: CASSPATDTQYF.

The rearrangement joins TRBV29-1 to TRBJ2-3, with 7 bases that match TRBD2. CDR1 and CDR2 (germline): SQVTM, ANQGSEA. Trimming removed 6 bases from V and 5 bases from J; junction bases left unmatched: 5. The CDR3 loop spans 12 amino acids. Here the CDR3 reads CSVGVAGDTQYF. CDR3 nucleotides: TGCAGCGTAGGAGTAGCGGGAGATACGCAGTATTTT.

In this sample, this clonotype turned up once. V usage is TRBV20-1 and J usage is TRBJ2-2, with a tentative D call TRBD2 (6 bases). This CDR3 spans 16 amino acids. Trimming took off 0 bases at V and 10 bases at J, with 21 bases between the two ends. Germline-derived CDR1 and CDR2 are DFQATT and SNEGSKA (reference sequence). This CDR3 reads CSARDFGGVGGEELFF. As DNA, the CDR3 is TGCAGTGCTAGAGATTTCGGCGGGGTCGGTGGCGAGGAGCTGTTTTTT.

The chain employs TRBV29-1 and TRBJ2-3; D is uncertain. The CDR3 is made up of 15 amino acids. V was clipped by 4 bases and J by 0 bases, with 14 bases between them. CDR1 is SQVTM and CDR2 is ANQGSEA in the germline V gene. The CDR3 bases are TGCAGCGTTGTATCGACGAAGCCGAGCACAGATACGCAGTATTTT. Its protein is CSVVSTKPSTDTQYF.

The chain carries TRBV25-1 and TRBJ2-5; 9 bases match TRBD2. The germline V gene has CDR1 MGHDK and CDR2 SYGVNS. V was pared by 4 bases and J by 2 bases, with 8 bases of the junction left unmatched. The CDR3 sequence is 16 residues long. CDR3 amino acids: CASSGLAGNEQETQYF. The DNA of the CDR3 is TGTGCCAGCAGTGGCCTAGCGGGGAACGAGCAAGAGACCCAGTACTTC.

The chain uses TRBV30 and TRBJ1-2, with D maybe TRBD1 (5 bases). The germline V gene has CDR1 GTSNPN and CDR2 SVGIG (reference sequence). V gave up 4 bases and J gave up 4 bases, with 16 bases separating them. The CDR3 spans 14 residues. The CDR3 protein is CAWIASTDGYGYTF. The DNA of the CDR3 is TGTGCCTGGATTGCTTCGACAGATGGCTATGGCTACACCTTC.

The CDR3: CASSSGTAQETQYF. The CDR3 DNA is TGCGCCAGCAGTTCCGGGACGGCCCAAGAGACCCAGTACTTC. The chain links TRBV5-1 to TRBJ2-5; D might be TRBD1 or TRBD2, each matching 5 bases. Germline loops: CDR1 SGHRS, CDR2 YFSETQ. Trimming pared 5 bases from V and 1 base from J, leaving 12 bases between. The CDR3 covers 14 residues.

This clonotype has just one count. This chain joins TRBV2 and TRBJ2-4, with D maybe TRBD1 (5 bases). Trimming shortened V by 3 bases and J by 6 bases, and 6 bases separated the two germline ends. The CDR3 contains 12 residues. Germline V gene data show CDR1 as SNHLY and CDR2 as FYNNEI. CDR3 bases: TGTGCCAGCAGTGACCAGGGAAACATTCAGTACTTC. Its protein is CASSDQGNIQYF.

This clonotype was seen ten or more times. The chain links TRBV7-9 to TRBJ2-5, with a weak D call TRBD1 (5 bases). The length of the CDR3 is 11 residues. The germline V gene has CDR1 SEHNR and CDR2 FQNEAQ (reference sequence). Trimming took 7 bases from V and 8 from J, leaving 11 bases between them. For the CDR3, the DNA is TGTGCCAGCACTGGTCAGGGCACCCAGTACTTC. This codes for CASTGQGTQYF.

The chain couples TRBV30 to TRBJ2-5, with D uncertain. V dropped 2 bases and J dropped 5 bases, with 12 bases sitting between them. Germline loops: CDR1 GTSNPN, CDR2 SVGIG (reference sequence). The CDR3 contains 13 residues. Here the CDR3 reads CAWSIWASETQYF. The DNA for the CDR3 is TGTGCCTGGAGTATATGGGCTAGTGAGACCCAGTACTTC.

J is TRBJ2-7 and V is TRBV20-1, with TRBD1 as a possible D gene (6 bases). Trimming took 0 bases from V and 4 from J, leaving 10 bases between them. The CDR3 runs to 13 residues. Germline V CDR1 and CDR2: DFQATT, SNEGSKA (reference sequence). CDR3 DNA: TGCAGTGCTAGAGACCGGACAGATTACGAGCAGTACTTC. The encoded protein is CSARDRTDYEQYF.

The chain joins TRBV20-1 to TRBJ2-7; no clear D. This CDR3 comprises 11 residues. V was cut by 3 bases and J by 4 bases, with 7 bases left in between. Germline values: CDR1 DFQATT, CDR2 SNEGSKA (reference sequence). The CDR3 sequence is CSARAAYEQYF. In nucleotides, the CDR3 is TGCAGTGCTAGGGCGGCGTACGAGCAGTACTTC.

This sequence joins TRBV28 and TRBJ2-7; 7 bases map to TRBD2. The trim removed 4 bases at V and 0 bases at J, leaving 6 bases unmatched. The CDR3 runs 15 residues. Germline V gene sequence: CDR1 MDHEN, CDR2 SYDVKM. DNA for the CDR3: TGTGCCAGCAGTTGGGGAGGGACTAACTCCTACGAGCAGTACTTC. It yields the protein CASSWGGTNSYEQYF.

This chain joins TRBV2 and TRBJ1-4, with 7 bases identical to TRBD1. Losses at the gene ends were 7 bases for V and 4 bases for J; bases not matched to a gene: 6. In germline, CDR1 is SNHLY, CDR2 FYNNEI. The CDR3 runs to 14 residues. The CDR3 DNA reads TGTGCCAGCATATTTAGGGACAGTAATGAAAAACTGTTTTTT. Protein: CASIFRDSNEKLFF.

The gene calls are TRBV30 and TRBJ2-1, with 10 bases lining up with TRBD1. V lost 2 bases to trimming and J lost 0 bases; unmatched junction nucleotides: 7. Looked up from germline, CDR1 is GTSNPN and CDR2 is SVGIG (reference sequence). The CDR3 covers 17 residues. The CDR3 DNA reads TGTGCCTGGAGTTCCGGGACAGGGGTTCCCTCCTACAATGAGCAGTTCTTC. Translation gives CAWSSGTGVPSYNEQFF.

This sequence joins TRBV9 and TRBJ2-5; TRBD1 aligns across 7 bases. V was clipped by 3 bases and J by 1 base; unmatched bases: 3. This CDR3 comprises 14 residues. Germline V gene lookup returns CDR1 SGDLS and CDR2 YYNGEE. DNA for the CDR3: TGTGCCAGCAGCGCCGGACAGGCCCAAGAGACCCAGTACTTC. Translating gives CASSAGQAQETQYF.

This chain uses TRBV3-1 with TRBJ1-5; D is unclear. V gave up 4 bases and J gave up 0 bases, with 7 bases separating them. The CDR3 has 14 amino acids. Germline V gives CDR1 LGHDT, CDR2 YNNKEL (reference sequence). DNA for the CDR3: TGTGCCAGCAGCCTCAGCGGTAGCAATCAGCCCCAGCATTTT. Translation: CASSLSGSNQPQHF.

V is TRBV9 and J is TRBJ1-2; TRBD1 is a possible D gene (5 bases). This CDR3 region has 14 residues. Germline V CDR1 and CDR2: SGDLS, YYNGEE. Trimming removed 4 bases from V and 8 bases from J, with 18 bases in between. The CDR3: CASSLGEGQGGYTF. For the CDR3, the DNA is TGTGCCAGCAGCCTCGGGGAGGGCCAGGGCGGCTACACCTTC.

The chain is built from TRBV19 and TRBJ1-6; no firm D call. Germline-derived CDR1 and CDR2 are LNHDA and SQIVND (reference sequence). V gave up 4 bases and J gave up 10 bases, with 8 bases separating them. The CDR3 extends over 12 amino acids. DNA for the CDR3: TGTGCCAGTAGTACCTACAGATCACCCCTCCACTTT. This sequence encodes CASSTYRSPLHF.

This clonotype has just one count. The chain joins TRBV7-9 to TRBJ2-1; D gene uncertain. The V and J ends lost 5 bases and 0 bases respectively, with 11 bases between them. This CDR3 region has 15 residues. From germline, CDR1 is SEHNR and CDR2 FQNEAQ (reference sequence). CDR3 loop: CASSADWSSYNEQFF. The CDR3 nucleotides read TGTGCCAGCAGCGCTGATTGGAGCTCCTACAATGAGCAGTTCTTC.